Listed below are T cell receptor beta chains from one sample, sequenced in a study of T cell repertoires in cytomegalovirus infection. Antigens of these TCRs are unknown. A single record per CDR3 protein comes from TCRdb applying MiXCR to the reads. The data show under 850,000 distinct CDR3 sequences, roughly a third seen once. Sequenced here: cultured PBMCs, sampled from culture after CMV antigen stimulation. These receptors all stem from a human donor in good health (CMV status not recorded). Some clones in this sample may be carry-over from other donors' samples. The CDR3 runs from the conserved cysteine through the conserved F or W. Fields, in order: CDR3 DNA, CDR3 protein, D gene, V gene, clone size, J gene. The D gene is left open where the match is weak. Clone size appears in some rows only: once, few, many, or a class for an expanded clone.

DNA: TGTGCCAGCAGGGGGAGGCTGAACACTGAAGCTTTCTTT; CDR3: CASRGRLNTEAFF; D: NA; V: TRBV12-3/TRBV12-4; size: few; J: TRBJ1-1
DNA: TGTGCCAGCAGCGCCGGGACTGCCGAGCAGTTCTTC; CDR3: CASSAGTAEQFF; D: NA; V: TRBV5-4; size: NA; J: TRBJ2-1
DNA: TGTGCCATCAGTGATAGACGACAGGGGGCGAAGGAGACCCAGTACTTC; CDR3: CAISDRRQGAKETQYF; D: TRBD1; V: TRBV10-3; size: many; J: TRBJ2-5
DNA: TGTGCCAGCAGCTCCCCGAGAGCGCGGGGCACCTCCTACGAGCAGTACTTC; CDR3: CASSSPRARGTSYEQYF; D: NA; V: TRBV7-2; size: few; J: TRBJ2-7
DNA: TGTGCCAGCAGCCCTATAGCGGAACAAGAGACCCAGTACTTC; CDR3: CASSPIAEQETQYF; D: NA; V: TRBV7-2; size: many; J: TRBJ2-5
DNA: TGTGCCAGCAGCCCAGGGGGACTAGCGGACACAGATACGCAGTATTTT; CDR3: CASSPGGLADTDTQYF; D: TRBD2; V: TRBV12-3/TRBV12-4; size: few; J: TRBJ2-3
DNA: TGTGCCAGCAGCCCGGCGGGAGCGGGGCTCTCCTACAATGAGCAGTTCTTC; CDR3: CASSPAGAGLSYNEQFF; D: TRBD2; V: TRBV7-6; size: many; J: TRBJ2-1
DNA: TGCGCCAGCAGCGGTGCCGGGTTGAATGAAAAACTGTTTTTT; CDR3: CASSGAGLNEKLFF; D: NA; V: TRBV5-1; size: NA; J: TRBJ1-4
DNA: TGTGCCAGCAGCCAAGATGCGGCAGGGTTTGAAAAACTGTTTTTT; CDR3: CASSQDAAGFEKLFF; D: NA; V: TRBV3-1; size: NA; J: TRBJ1-4
DNA: TGTGCCAGCAGCGGTGGGATGGGCGGGCCCCACCTCCATACCAATGAGCAGTTCTTC; CDR3: CASSGGMGGPHLHTNEQFF; D: NA; V: TRBV7-2; size: few; J: TRBJ2-1
DNA: TGCGCCAGCAGCCAGGATGGTTTCGTGGACAGGCTGAACACTGAAGCTTTCTTT; CDR3: CASSQDGFVDRLNTEAFF; D: TRBD1; V: TRBV4-1; size: NA; J: TRBJ1-1
DNA: TGTGCCAGCAGTGAAGGGCTAATCCAAGAGACCCAGTACTTC; CDR3: CASSEGLIQETQYF; D: NA; V: TRBV2; size: few; J: TRBJ2-5
DNA: TGTGCCAGCAGTTTCCCTAGCCTCGATACGCAGTATTTT; CDR3: CASSFPSLDTQYF; D: NA; V: TRBV12-3/TRBV12-4; size: NA; J: TRBJ2-3
DNA: TGTGCCAGCAGTTTACTAGCGGGGGCCTCCCCCCAGTACTTC; CDR3: CASSLLAGASPQYF; D: TRBD2; V: TRBV28; size: few; J: TRBJ2-5
DNA: TGCGCCAGCAGCTTGGAGTATGAGAGGGGAAAACTGTTTTTT; CDR3: CASSLEYERGKLFF; D: NA; V: TRBV5-1; size: NA; J: TRBJ1-4
DNA: TGTGCCAGCAGCTTAGTTCTAGTTGTAGATACGCAGTATTTT; CDR3: CASSLVLVVDTQYF; D: NA; V: TRBV7-2; size: many; J: TRBJ2-3
DNA: TGTGCCAGCAGCTTGTCAGGTAGCACAGCTACGCAGTATTTT; CDR3: CASSLSGSTATQYF; D: NA; V: TRBV5-4; size: NA; J: TRBJ2-3
DNA: TGTGCCAGCAGCCGAAGCGGTACCTACAATGAGCAGTTCTTC; CDR3: CASSRSGTYNEQFF; D: NA; V: TRBV11-3; size: NA; J: TRBJ2-1
DNA: TGTGCCATCAGTGATCCGGGGATGGGCAATCAGCCCCAGCATTTT; CDR3: CAISDPGMGNQPQHF; D: NA; V: TRBV10-3; size: NA; J: TRBJ1-5
DNA: TGCAGCGTTCGGGTCCATGACAAGCTTAATGAAAAACTGTTTTTT; CDR3: CSVRVHDKLNEKLFF; D: NA; V: TRBV29-1; size: NA; J: TRBJ1-4
DNA: TGTGCCAGCAGCGCGACAGGGTTGGACACTGAAGCTTTCTTT; CDR3: CASSATGLDTEAFF; D: TRBD1; V: TRBV11-2; size: NA; J: TRBJ1-1
DNA: TGTGCCAGCAGTGAAGCCGGGGACAGGGGGACAGATACGCAGTATTTT; CDR3: CASSEAGDRGTDTQYF; D: TRBD1; V: TRBV2; size: few; J: TRBJ2-3
DNA: TGTGCCAGCAGTTTCTTGACTAGCGGGAGGTATAGGTATTTT; CDR3: CASSFLTSGRYRYF; D: TRBD2; V: TRBV12-3/TRBV12-4; size: NA; J: TRBJ2-3
DNA: TGTGCCAGCAGGCGAAACAGGGCCACTAATGAAAAACTGTTTTTT; CDR3: CASRRNRATNEKLFF; D: NA; V: TRBV7-2; size: few; J: TRBJ1-4
DNA: TGTGCCAGCAGACCTAGCGGGGGGTACTACAATGAGCAGTTCTTC; CDR3: CASRPSGGYYNEQFF; D: TRBD2; V: TRBV6-5; size: few; J: TRBJ2-1
DNA: TGCAGTGCAGCCGGGACACTGAAAGAGACCCAGTACTTC; CDR3: CSAAGTLKETQYF; D: NA; V: TRBV20-1; size: few; J: TRBJ2-5
DNA: TGTGCCAGTAGTCCGGACCTCCGCACAGATACGCAGTATTTT; CDR3: CASSPDLRTDTQYF; D: NA; V: TRBV19; size: NA; J: TRBJ2-3
DNA: TGTGCCAGCAGCACAGAAAATGCCCGGGCCTACGAGCAGTACTTC; CDR3: CASSTENARAYEQYF; D: NA; V: TRBV7-2; size: many; J: TRBJ2-7
DNA: TGTGCCAGTAGCCAGGGCCCAGGGGCCTACGAGCAGTACTTC; CDR3: CASSQGPGAYEQYF; D: NA; V: TRBV19; size: NA; J: TRBJ2-7
DNA: TGTGCCAGCAGCAGAAGGTTACCCGGGACAGGGGGCATGGAGACCCAGTACTTC; CDR3: CASSRRLPGTGGMETQYF; D: TRBD1; V: TRBV7-2; size: many; J: TRBJ2-5
DNA: TGTGCCACCTGGGACAGGGGAGGTGGTTCCACTGAAGCTTTCTTT; CDR3: CATWDRGGGSTEAFF; D: TRBD1; V: TRBV24-1; size: few; J: TRBJ1-1
DNA: TGTGCCAGCACTAAAGGGGGGCAAGAGACCCAGTACTTC; CDR3: CASTKGGQETQYF; D: NA; V: TRBV6-1; size: few; J: TRBJ2-5
DNA: TGTGCCAGCAGTCGGTCCACCTACGAGCAGTACTTC; CDR3: CASSRSTYEQYF; D: NA; V: TRBV6-2/TRBV6-3; size: few; J: TRBJ2-7
DNA: TGCGCCAGCAGCCAACCACAGGACTATGGCTACACCTTC; CDR3: CASSQPQDYGYTF; D: NA; V: TRBV4-1; size: few; J: TRBJ1-2
DNA: TGTGCCAGTAAACAGGGGCCCCCCTACAATGAGCAGTTCTTC; CDR3: CASKQGPPYNEQFF; D: TRBD1; V: TRBV7-2; size: few; J: TRBJ2-1
DNA: TGTGCCAGCAGCTCACCACATCATGGGCAAGGCGAGCAGTACTTC; CDR3: CASSSPHHGQGEQYF; D: NA; V: TRBV7-9; size: NA; J: TRBJ2-7
DNA: TGCGCCAGCAGCCGAGGATCCCCTCGGACTAGTCGGTCCGGGGAGCTGTTTTTT; CDR3: CASSRGSPRTSRSGELFF; D: TRBD2; V: TRBV4-1; size: NA; J: TRBJ2-2
DNA: TGTGCCAGCAGCTTAGCCCTATTGGCCTACGAGCAGTACTTC; CDR3: CASSLALLAYEQYF; D: NA; V: TRBV7-2; size: many; J: TRBJ2-7
DNA: TGTGCCAGCAGCTCAACGAAAGCGGCGAGAGAGCAGTACTTC; CDR3: CASSSTKAAREQYF; D: NA; V: TRBV11-2; size: NA; J: TRBJ2-7
DNA: TGTGCCAGCAGCTCGCACAGGGCGATGAACACTGAAGCTTTCTTT; CDR3: CASSSHRAMNTEAFF; D: NA; V: TRBV7-2; size: NA; J: TRBJ1-1
DNA: TGTGCCAGCAGCAACCTCGGGGGACCCTCCTACAATGAGCAGTTCTTC; CDR3: CASSNLGGPSYNEQFF; D: NA; V: TRBV4-2; size: few; J: TRBJ2-1
DNA: TGTGCCAGCAGCCAAGATCGGACAGCGCGGGAGACCCAGTACTTC; CDR3: CASSQDRTARETQYF; D: NA; V: TRBV14; size: NA; J: TRBJ2-5
DNA: TGTGCCAGCAGCCCCAAGGTGGCAGATCTCTACAATGAGCAGTTCTTC; CDR3: CASSPKVADLYNEQFF; D: NA; V: TRBV7-2; size: few; J: TRBJ2-1
DNA: TGTGCCAGCAGTCCCCTCAGGGGGCCGTATTACAATGAGCAGTTCTTC; CDR3: CASSPLRGPYYNEQFF; D: TRBD1; V: TRBV28; size: NA; J: TRBJ2-1
DNA: TGTGCCAGCAGTTCTAGCGGGAGTGGAAATGAGCAGTTCTTC; CDR3: CASSSSGSGNEQFF; D: TRBD2; V: TRBV6-2/TRBV6-3; size: NA; J: TRBJ2-1
DNA: TGTGCCAGTAGGCCTCTTGGCGGGGCGGCTGAGCAGTTCTTC; CDR3: CASRPLGGAAEQFF; D: NA; V: TRBV19; size: NA; J: TRBJ2-1
DNA: TGCAGTGCTTATGCCGGGACAGAAAGCTCCTACGAGCAGTACTTC; CDR3: CSAYAGTESSYEQYF; D: TRBD1; V: TRBV20-1; size: NA; J: TRBJ2-7
DNA: TGCAGTGCCTACAGGGCGTCTAGCAATCAGCCCCAGCATTTT; CDR3: CSAYRASSNQPQHF; D: NA; V: TRBV20-1; size: NA; J: TRBJ1-5
DNA: TGTGCCAGCAGTTTAGCATTTTTGGGGGAGAGCGCAGATACGCAGTATTTT; CDR3: CASSLAFLGESADTQYF; D: NA; V: TRBV12-3/TRBV12-4; size: NA; J: TRBJ2-3
DNA: TGTGCCAGCAGCTCCAGGGCCGAGAACACTGAAGCTTTCTTT; CDR3: CASSSRAENTEAFF; D: NA; V: TRBV7-6; size: few; J: TRBJ1-1
DNA: TGTGCCAGCAGCTCTCGATCGGGAGTCACCGGGGAGCTGTTTTTT; CDR3: CASSSRSGVTGELFF; D: NA; V: TRBV5-5; size: few; J: TRBJ2-2
DNA: TGTGCCAGCAGTCCAGCTCGGACAGTCCTCACAGATACGCAGTATTTT; CDR3: CASSPARTVLTDTQYF; D: NA; V: TRBV12-3/TRBV12-4; size: NA; J: TRBJ2-3
DNA: TGTGCCAGCAGTACCCGGACTCCCACACCACTAGCGGGGGGGCAAGGGGATACGCAGTATTTT; CDR3: CASSTRTPTPLAGGQGDTQYF; D: TRBD2; V: TRBV6-8; size: once; J: TRBJ2-3
DNA: TGTGCCAGCATCCAGACAGGCCCCTTCTATGGCTACACCTTC; CDR3: CASIQTGPFYGYTF; D: NA; V: TRBV28; size: NA; J: TRBJ1-2
DNA: TGTGCCAGCAGTGAAGCGAGCAGGGGGCTCGATGCTTTCTTT; CDR3: CASSEASRGLDAFF; D: TRBD1; V: TRBV6-1; size: NA; J: TRBJ1-1